Following are 14 T cell receptor beta chains from one sample sequenced in a study of identical twins. A single record per CDR3 protein comes from TCRdb applying MiXCR to the 5' RACE reads. The sample has more than 400,000 distinct CDR3 sequences; roughly 15% are singletons. These records were also assigned to another study, of yellow fever vaccine responses in identical twins.

The sequenced sample consisted of CD4+ T cells sorted from blood. The receptors were sampled from a woman under 30 in good health.

V and J are TRBV28 and TRBJ2-5; D perhaps matches TRBD1 (7 bases). Trimming removed 4 bases at V and 4 bases at J, with 16 bases between. This CDR3 has 15 residues. Germline assignment: CDR1 MDHEN and CDR2 SYDVKM. This CDR3 is CASSSGQGGGETQYF. As DNA, the CDR3 is TGTGCCAGCAGTTCCGGGCAGGGGGGTGGAGAGACCCAGTACTTC.

The chain carries TRBV15 and TRBJ1-1; no definite D call. Trimming took 3 bases from V and 7 from J, leaving 12 bases between them. The CDR3 length is 13 residues. Per germline, CDR1 LNHNV and CDR2 YYDKDF (reference sequence). CDR3 DNA: TGTGCCACCAGCAGGTTGGGCGTAAATGAAGCTTTCTTT. It translates to CATSRLGVNEAFF.

V is TRBV29-1 and J is TRBJ2-1, with 8 bases fitting TRBD1. The CDR3 covers 15 residues. With V trimmed by 4 bases and J by 3 bases, 8 bases remained unmatched. The V gene's germline CDR1 is SQVTM and CDR2 ANQGSEA. The CDR3 reads CSVGRQGRIYNEQFF. CDR3 sequence (DNA): TGCAGCGTTGGAAGACAGGGGCGGATCTACAATGAGCAGTTCTTC.

This clonotype has just a few counts. The chain uses TRBV29-1 and TRBJ2-2; 9 positions agree with TRBD1. The CDR3 is made up of 15 amino acids. From germline, CDR1 is SQVTM and CDR2 ANQGSEA. The V segment lost 6 bases and the J segment 4 bases; nucleotides outside the gene matches: 9. CDR3 coding DNA: TGCAGCGTGCACAGGGACAGGGTGGGCACCGGGGAGCTGTTTTTT. Encoded protein: CSVHRDRVGTGELFF.

The J gene is TRBJ2-3, the V gene TRBV20-1, with 9 bases identical to TRBD2. Trimming at V came to 4 bases and at J to 4 bases, leaving 9 bases not matched to a gene. This CDR3 has 15 residues. The germline gives CDR1 DFQATT, CDR2 SNEGSKA (reference sequence). The CDR3 coding sequence is TGCAGTGCTAAACAACCGGGACTAGCTTCAGATACGCAGTATTTT. Translated, it gives CSAKQPGLASDTQYF.

This chain joins TRBV7-2 and TRBJ2-5, with a possible D match to TRBD1 (6 bases). CDR3 length: 15 amino acids. Trimming left V 3 bases short and J 6 bases short, with 17 bases between. Germline CDR1 SGHTA, CDR2 FQGNSA. The CDR3 DNA reads as TGTGCCAGCAGCTTGGACAGTGGGGGTATAAAGACCCAGTACTTC. It encodes CASSLDSGGIKTQYF.

This clonotype has only a few counts. The CDR3 DNA reads as TGTGCCAGCAGCAACCTAGGCTGGGGGCGGTCAGATACGCAGTATTTT. Translating it yields CASSNLGWGRSDTQYF. This chain joins TRBV7-2 and TRBJ2-3; the D gene is possibly TRBD1 (6 bases). Trimming left V 5 bases short and J 4 bases short, with 19 bases between. CDR1 SGHTA and CDR2 FQGNSA come from the germline V gene. The CDR3 has 16 amino acids. The full variable domain, with the rest looked up from reference TRBV7-2 and TRBJ2-3, is GAGVSQSPSNKVTEKGKDVELRCDPISGHTALYWYRQSLGQGLEFLIYFQGNSAPDKSGLPSDRFSAERTGGSVSTLTIQRTQQEDSAVYLCASSNLGWGRSDTQYFGPGTRLTVL.

This clonotype was counted many times. The chain combines TRBV12-3 or TRBV12-4 with TRBJ1-5, with D tentatively TRBD1 (6 bases). The V gene lost 7 bases and the J gene lost 0 bases, with 16 bases spanning the gap. The CDR3 has 16 residues. The CDR3 DNA sequence: TGTGCCAGCACCAAGACAGGAGCTTATAGCAATCAGCCCCAGCATTTT. It yields the protein CASTKTGAYSNQPQHF.

This clonotype was seen more than once but under ten times. The chain uses TRBV29-1 and TRBJ2-3; tentatively, D is TRBD2 (6 bases). The CDR3 is 15 residues long. V was shortened by 4 bases and J by 1 base, with 15 bases between the two germline ends. CDR1 is SQVTM and CDR2 is ANQGSEA in the germline V gene. CDR3 sequence reads: CSVAGSRWGTDTQYF. DNA for the CDR3: TGCAGCGTTGCCGGGAGCCGGTGGGGCACAGATACGCAGTATTTT.

This clonotype was counted only a few times. V is TRBV20-1 and J is TRBJ2-5; 7 bases agree with TRBD2. With 3 bases clipped from V and 4 bases from J, the junction kept 5 bases outside the gene matches. This CDR3 has 13 amino acids. Germline CDR1 DFQATT, CDR2 SNEGSKA (reference sequence). CDR3 DNA sequence: TGCAGTGCTAGTTCATTAGCGGGAGAGACCCAGTACTTC. Amino acid sequence: CSASSLAGETQYF.

The gene calls are TRBV2 and TRBJ2-1, with D perhaps TRBD2 (6 bases). There are 16 residues in the CDR3. V shed 7 bases and J shed 3 bases, with 19 bases lying between them. Germline CDR1 SNHLY, CDR2 FYNNEI. The CDR3 loop reads CASTPPHFGSYNEQFF. DNA for the CDR3: TGTGCCAGCACCCCACCCCACTTCGGGAGCTACAATGAGCAGTTCTTC. The full variable domain, rest sourced from reference TRBV2 and TRBJ2-1, is EPEVTQTPSHQVTQMGQEVILRCVPISNHLYFYWYRQILGQKVEFLVSFYNNEISEKSEIFDDQFSVERPDGSNFTLKIRSTKLEDSAMYFCASTPPHFGSYNEQFFGPGTRLTVL.

The chain couples TRBV15 to TRBJ2-3; TRBD1 is a possible D gene (5 bases). The CDR3 is 13 residues long. Germline CDR1 is LNHNV and CDR2 is YYDKDF (reference sequence). Between the trimmed V and J ends, which lost 2 bases and 3 bases, there was a span of 6 bases. CDR3 DNA: TGTGCCACCAGCAGACAGGGTACAGATACGCAGTATTTT. Translated: CATSRQGTDTQYF. Drawing the rest from reference TRBV15 and TRBJ2-3, the complete variable domain is DAMVIQNPRYQVTQFGKPVTLSCSQTLNHNVMYWYQQKSSQAPKLLFHYYDKDFNNEADTPDNFQSRRPNTSFCFLDIRSPGLGDTAMYLCATSRQGTDTQYFGPGTRLTVL.

The V and J genes are TRBV18 and TRBJ2-3; TRBD1 agrees at 12 bases. Germline values: CDR1 KGHSH, CDR2 LQKENI. V was clipped by 3 bases and J by 12 bases; unmatched bases: 7. The CDR3 is 14 residues long. CDR3 in amino acids: CASSPPGTGGVQYF. The CDR3 DNA is TGTGCCAGCTCACCGCCAGGGACAGGGGGCGTACAGTATTTT.

In its sample, this clonotype was seen many times. The chain joins TRBV5-5 to TRBJ2-3; D assignment may be TRBD1 or TRBD2 (6 bases each). This CDR3 contains 15 residues. V lost 2 bases and J lost 7, with 17 bases in between. Germline V CDR1 and CDR2: SGHKS, YYEKEE (reference sequence). The CDR3 coding sequence is TGTGCCAGCAGCTTAAACAGGGAGGTGGTGAATACGCAGTATTTT. Its translation: CASSLNREVVNTQYF.